These T cell receptor beta chains were read from a single sample in a study of cytomegalovirus exposure and HLA in healthy donors. Only in-frame clones appear in the TCRdb table, and some are missing; sequencing was by immunoSEQ multiplex PCR. This repertoire comprises 100,000 to 150,000 clones; its ten largest clones make up roughly 1.5%. Material: PBMCs. The receptors shown here come from a woman aged 40 to 49 in good health and CMV-seronegative. Each CDR3 is given with its conserved first and last residue. A D gene is named only where the DNA matches it firmly.

J: TRBJ1-2; D: TRBD1; V: TRBV4-3; length: 15; CDR3: CASSQVDRGFHGYTF; DNA: TGCGCCAGCAGCCAAGTGGACAGGGGTTTTCATGGCTACACCTTC
J: TRBJ1-6; D: .; V: TRBV25-1; length: 18; CDR3: CASSESWGTGKYNSPLHF; DNA: TGTGCCAGCAGTGAATCATGGGGAACCGGGAAGTATAATTCACCCCTCCACTTT
J: TRBJ1-2; D: .; V: TRBV4-1; length: 15; CDR3: CASSQDLGQGGGYTF; DNA: TGCGCCAGCAGCCAAGATTTAGGGCAGGGAGGCGGCTACACCTTC
J: TRBJ2-5; D: .; V: TRBV15; length: 13; CDR3: CATSTTPWETQYF; DNA: TGTGCCACCAGCACGACTCCTTGGGAGACCCAGTACTTC
J: TRBJ1-2; D: TRBD1; V: TRBV18; length: 15; CDR3: CASSPYKGQGYGYTF; DNA: TGTGCCAGCTCACCATACAAGGGACAGGGGTATGGCTACACCTTC
J: TRBJ2-2; D: TRBD2; V: TRBV4-2; length: 20; CDR3: CASSQESGTSRGGDTGELFF; DNA: TGTGCCAGCAGCCAAGAGTCAGGGACTAGTCGCGGTGGGGACACCGGGGAGCTGTTTTTT
J: TRBJ1-1; D: .; V: TRBV6-5; length: 11; CDR3: CASTGNTEAFF; DNA: TGTGCCAGCACCGGGAACACTGAAGCTTTCTTT
J: TRBJ2-5; D: TRBD2; V: TRBV11-2; length: 16; CDR3: CASSRGGRGASETQYF; DNA: TGTGCCAGCAGCCGAGGGGGGCGGGGGGCTTCGGAGACCCAGTACTTC
J: TRBJ2-5; D: TRBD1; V: TRBV4-3; length: 15; CDR3: CASSQSGGPQETQYF; DNA: TGCGCCAGCAGCCAATCAGGGGGCCCCCAAGAGACCCAGTACTTC
J: TRBJ1-2; D: .; V: TRBV6-6; length: 13; CDR3: CASSSWGVYGYTF; DNA: TGTGCCAGCAGTTCTTGGGGCGTTTATGGCTACACCTTC
J: TRBJ2-2; D: TRBD1; V: TRBV5-5; length: 15; CDR3: CASSLTGAATGELFF; DNA: TGTGCCAGCAGCTTAACAGGGGCGGCCACCGGGGAGCTGTTTTTT
J: TRBJ2-5; D: TRBD2; V: TRBV5-4; length: 13; CDR3: CASSPYGGETQYF; DNA: TGTGCCAGCAGCCCGTACGGGGGGGAGACCCAGTACTTC
J: TRBJ1-2; D: TRBD1; V: TRBV5-1; length: 14; CDR3: CASSFDRVAYGYTF; DNA: TGCGCCAGCAGCTTTGACAGGGTAGCCTATGGCTACACCTTC
J: TRBJ1-5; D: TRBD1; V: TRBV19; length: 16; CDR3: CASSILGTEFYQPQHF; DNA: TGTGCCAGTAGTATTTTGGGGACAGAGTTTTATCAGCCCCAGCATTTT
J: TRBJ1-6; D: .; V: TRBV27; length: 14; CDR3: CASSLQDHNSPLHF; DNA: TGTGCCAGCAGTCTTCAGGATCATAATTCACCCCTCCACTTT
J: TRBJ1-1; D: TRBD1; V: TRBV28; length: 16; CDR3: CASKPWTGIFNTEAFF; DNA: TGTGCCAGCAAACCTTGGACAGGGATCTTTAACACTGAAGCTTTCTTT
J: TRBJ1-2; D: .; V: TRBV6-1; length: 12; CDR3: CASSGQNYGYTF; DNA: TGTGCCAGCAGTGGACAGAACTATGGCTACACCTTC
J: TRBJ1-1; D: .; V: TRBV2; length: 14; CDR3: CASGVSGGGTEAFF; DNA: TGTGCCAGCGGGGTTAGTGGGGGGGGCACTGAAGCTTTCTTT
J: TRBJ2-2; D: TRBD1; V: TRBV19; length: 15; CDR3: CASTGTGLYTGELFF; DNA: TGTGCCAGTACCGGGACAGGGCTATACACCGGGGAGCTGTTTTTT
J: TRBJ2-5; D: TRBD1; V: TRBV18; length: 15; CDR3: CASSPTRDREETQYF; DNA: TGTGCCAGCTCACCAACCCGGGACAGGGAAGAGACCCAGTACTTC
J: TRBJ2-5; D: .; V: TRBV10-3; length: 14; CDR3: CAISEPSGGETQYF; DNA: TGTGCCATCAGTGAGCCGTCTGGGGGGGAGACCCAGTACTTC
J: TRBJ1-2; D: .; V: TRBV7-9; length: 12; CDR3: CASSLDRHGYTF; DNA: TGTGCCAGCAGCCTAGACAGGCATGGCTACACCTTC
J: TRBJ1-5; D: .; V: TRBV19; length: 13; CDR3: CASRQGRNQPQHF; DNA: TGTGCCAGTCGTCAGGGTCGCAATCAGCCCCAGCATTTT
J: TRBJ2-5; D: TRBD2; V: TRBV18; length: 13; CDR3: CASSPGLAETQYF; DNA: TGTGCCAGCTCCCCGGGACTAGCAGAGACCCAGTACTTC
J: TRBJ1-3; D: TRBD1; V: TRBV18; length: 16; CDR3: CASSPPTGGDGNTIYF; DNA: TGTGCCAGCTCACCACCGACAGGGGGCGACGGAAACACCATATATTTT
J: TRBJ2-7; D: TRBD1; V: TRBV7-2; length: 15; CDR3: CASSLRDREAYEQYF; DNA: TGTGCCAGCAGCCTTCGGGACAGGGAGGCTTACGAGCAGTACTTC
J: TRBJ1-6; D: TRBD1; V: TRBV7-3; length: 15; CDR3: CASSRRTGNNSPLHF; DNA: TGTGCCAGCAGCCGTCGGACAGGGAATAATTCACCCCTCCACTTT
J: TRBJ2-7; D: .; V: TRBV2; length: 16; CDR3: CASSEVSSDSSYEQYF; DNA: TGTGCCAGCAGTGAAGTGAGCAGTGACAGCTCCTACGAGCAGTACTTC
J: TRBJ2-2; D: TRBD2; V: TRBV9; length: 14; CDR3: CASSAGLATGELFF; DNA: TGTGCCAGCAGCGCCGGACTAGCGACCGGGGAGCTGTTTTTT
J: TRBJ1-1; D: .; V: TRBV7-2; length: 15; CDR3: CASSLASGSGTEAFF; DNA: TGTGCCAGCAGCTTAGCCTCCGGGAGTGGCACTGAAGCTTTCTTT
J: TRBJ1-2; D: TRBD1; V: TRBV29-1; length: 14; CDR3: CSVDRDRGIHGYTF; DNA: TGCAGCGTTGATCGGGACAGGGGAATCCATGGCTACACCTTC
J: TRBJ1-2; D: .; V: TRBV27; length: 15; CDR3: CASSLSSTGLKGYTF; DNA: TGTGCCAGCAGTTTATCGAGTACAGGGCTTAAGGGCTACACCTTC
J: TRBJ2-5; D: .; V: TRBV28; length: 15; CDR3: CASSSGASAEETQYF; DNA: TGTGCCAGCAGCTCAGGGGCCTCGGCGGAAGAGACCCAGTACTTC
J: TRBJ2-1; D: .; V: TRBV6-1; length: 14; CDR3: CASSGGALYNEQFF; DNA: TGTGCCAGCAGTGGCGGGGCCCTCTACAATGAGCAGTTCTTC
J: TRBJ1-3; D: .; V: TRBV7-9; length: 18; CDR3: CASRNSGSLTQSGNTIYF; DNA: TGTGCCAGCAGAAACTCGGGTTCCCTTACCCAATCTGGAAACACCATATATTTT
J: TRBJ2-3; D: .; V: TRBV20-1; length: 11; CDR3: CRLPLGDTQYF; DNA: TGCAGACTACCTTTGGGAGATACGCAGTATTTT
J: TRBJ2-5; D: .; V: TRBV5-1; length: 14; CDR3: CASSLEVRGETQYF; DNA: TGCGCCAGCAGCTTGGAGGTCAGGGGAGAGACCCAGTACTTC
J: TRBJ1-1; D: TRBD1; V: TRBV9; length: 13; CDR3: CASSPTGFTEAFF; DNA: TGTGCCAGCAGCCCGACAGGGTTCACTGAAGCTTTCTTT
J: TRBJ1-1; D: .; V: TRBV5-1; length: 14; CDR3: CASQEGGANTEAFF; DNA: TGCGCCAGTCAAGAAGGGGGGGCTAACACTGAAGCTTTCTTT
J: TRBJ2-3; D: TRBD1; V: TRBV14; length: 19; CDR3: CASSQPGGYVGRVTDTQYF; DNA: TGTGCCAGCAGCCAGCCAGGGGGATACGTTGGAAGGGTCACAGATACGCAGTATTTT
J: TRBJ1-2; D: .; V: TRBV6-1; length: 14; CDR3: CASSVSLQGYGYTF; DNA: TGTGCCAGCAGTGTCTCCCTCCAGGGCTATGGCTACACCTTC